These 8 T cell receptor beta chains were sequenced from one sample in a study of CD4 T cell repertoires in COVID-19. Sequencing was done directly on freshly isolated, uncultured memory T cells. Repertoires were generated with immunoSEQ multiplex PCR, while TCRdb's copy carries only in-frame clones and drops some. The sample includes 20,000 or so clones, nearly 95% of them seen just once. The input for sequencing was circulating follicular helper CD4+ T cells (cTfh) from blood, taken before the COVID-19 pandemic. Receptor source: a human donor who had COVID-19.

This clone showed up just a few times. The chain couples TRBV19 to TRBJ1-2; no firm D call. The length of the CDR3 is 14 residues. In germline, CDR1 is LNHDA, CDR2 SQIVND (reference sequence). Trimming stripped 3 bases from V and 4 bases from J, with 12 bases between. CDR3 amino acids: CASSIPGKGYGYTF. The CDR3 bases are TGTGCCAGTAGTATTCCGGGAAAGGGCTATGGCTACACCTTC. Complete variable domain (other parts from reference TRBV19 and TRBJ1-2): DGGITQSPKYLFRKEGQNVTLSCEQNLNHDAMYWYRQDPGQGLRLIYYSQIVNDFQKGDIAEGYSVSREKKESFPLTVTSAQKNPTAFYLCASSIPGKGYGYTFGSGTRLTVV.

The rearrangement links TRBV7-2 to TRBJ2-7, with a possible D match to TRBD1 (5 bases). The CDR3 length is 14 residues. CDR1 is SGHTA and CDR2 is FQGNSA in the germline V gene. Trimming took off 1 base at V and 2 bases at J, with 9 bases between the two ends. CDR3 in DNA: TGTGCCAGCAGCTTAGAACAGGCCACCTACGAGCAGTACTTC. It codes for CASSLEQATYEQYF.

A few counts support this clone. This chain connects TRBV9 to TRBJ2-7; D possibly corresponds to TRBD2 (6 bases). CDR3 length: 15 residues. V was pared by 0 bases and J by 4 bases, with 14 bases between. Germline V gives CDR1 SGDLS, CDR2 YYNGEE. The CDR3 bases are TGTGCCAGCAGCGTAGGGATAGGGGAGGCTTACGAGCAGTACTTC. Protein: CASSVGIGEAYEQYF.

The CDR3: CASRRVDASGNQETQYF. The CDR3 DNA is TGCGCCAGCAGGCGAGTCGATGCTAGCGGGAACCAAGAGACCCAGTACTTC. This sequence joins TRBV10-1 and TRBJ2-5, with 9 bases that match TRBD2. This CDR3 comprises 17 residues. Trimming removed 6 bases from V and 0 bases from J; junction bases left unmatched: 11. Germline values: CDR1 WNHNN, CDR2 SYGVQD (reference sequence).

The chain recombines TRBV6-5 with TRBJ1-1; TRBD1 matches 9 bases. The V and J ends lost 6 bases and 5 bases, in that order; junction bases with no gene match: 10. Germline V gene lookup returns CDR1 MNHEY and CDR2 SVGAGI. The CDR3 totals 15 residues. CDR3 nucleotides: TGTGCCAGCAGGATAGGGACAGGGCGAGTTACTGAAGCTTTCTTT. Translating gives CASRIGTGRVTEAFF.

The V and J genes are TRBV2 and TRBJ1-1; D ambiguous. The CDR3 totals 13 residues. V gave up 7 bases and J gave up 0 bases, with 9 bases separating them. The germline CDR1 and CDR2 sequences are SNHLY and FYNNEI. DNA of the CDR3: TGTGCCAGCAACAGATTCATGAACACTGAAGCTTTCTTT. Translated, it gives CASNRFMNTEAFF.

This rearrangement joins TRBV6-1 to TRBJ2-1; perhaps TRBD1 as D (6 bases). With 4 bases removed from V and 7 bases from J, the gap between germline ends came to 8 bases. Germline CDR1 reads MNHNS; CDR2 reads SASEGT. The CDR3 contains 12 residues. The CDR3 DNA is TGTGCCAGCAGTGTCAGGGGTAATGAGCAGTTCTTC. Translating gives CASSVRGNEQFF.

The rearrangement links TRBV6-1 to TRBJ2-7; 7 nucleotides match TRBD2. V dropped 6 bases and J dropped 5; count of bases not matched to a gene: 7. The length of the CDR3 is 13 residues. Germline assignment: CDR1 MNHNS and CDR2 SASEGT. The CDR3 protein is CASRAGGTNEQYF. The CDR3 DNA is TGTGCCAGCAGGGCCGGGGGGACGAACGAGCAGTACTTC.